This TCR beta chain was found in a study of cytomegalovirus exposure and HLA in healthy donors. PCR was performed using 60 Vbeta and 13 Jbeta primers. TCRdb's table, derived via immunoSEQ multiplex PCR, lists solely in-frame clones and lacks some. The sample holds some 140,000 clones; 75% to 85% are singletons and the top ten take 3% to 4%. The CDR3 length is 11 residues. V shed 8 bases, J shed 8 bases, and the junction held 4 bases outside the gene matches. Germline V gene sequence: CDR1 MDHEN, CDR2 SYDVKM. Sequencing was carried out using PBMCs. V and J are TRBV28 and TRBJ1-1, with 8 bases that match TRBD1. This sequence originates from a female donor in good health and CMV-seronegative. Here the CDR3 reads CASGTGQEAFF. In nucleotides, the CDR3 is TGTGCCAGCGGGACAGGTCAGGAAGCTTTCTTT.